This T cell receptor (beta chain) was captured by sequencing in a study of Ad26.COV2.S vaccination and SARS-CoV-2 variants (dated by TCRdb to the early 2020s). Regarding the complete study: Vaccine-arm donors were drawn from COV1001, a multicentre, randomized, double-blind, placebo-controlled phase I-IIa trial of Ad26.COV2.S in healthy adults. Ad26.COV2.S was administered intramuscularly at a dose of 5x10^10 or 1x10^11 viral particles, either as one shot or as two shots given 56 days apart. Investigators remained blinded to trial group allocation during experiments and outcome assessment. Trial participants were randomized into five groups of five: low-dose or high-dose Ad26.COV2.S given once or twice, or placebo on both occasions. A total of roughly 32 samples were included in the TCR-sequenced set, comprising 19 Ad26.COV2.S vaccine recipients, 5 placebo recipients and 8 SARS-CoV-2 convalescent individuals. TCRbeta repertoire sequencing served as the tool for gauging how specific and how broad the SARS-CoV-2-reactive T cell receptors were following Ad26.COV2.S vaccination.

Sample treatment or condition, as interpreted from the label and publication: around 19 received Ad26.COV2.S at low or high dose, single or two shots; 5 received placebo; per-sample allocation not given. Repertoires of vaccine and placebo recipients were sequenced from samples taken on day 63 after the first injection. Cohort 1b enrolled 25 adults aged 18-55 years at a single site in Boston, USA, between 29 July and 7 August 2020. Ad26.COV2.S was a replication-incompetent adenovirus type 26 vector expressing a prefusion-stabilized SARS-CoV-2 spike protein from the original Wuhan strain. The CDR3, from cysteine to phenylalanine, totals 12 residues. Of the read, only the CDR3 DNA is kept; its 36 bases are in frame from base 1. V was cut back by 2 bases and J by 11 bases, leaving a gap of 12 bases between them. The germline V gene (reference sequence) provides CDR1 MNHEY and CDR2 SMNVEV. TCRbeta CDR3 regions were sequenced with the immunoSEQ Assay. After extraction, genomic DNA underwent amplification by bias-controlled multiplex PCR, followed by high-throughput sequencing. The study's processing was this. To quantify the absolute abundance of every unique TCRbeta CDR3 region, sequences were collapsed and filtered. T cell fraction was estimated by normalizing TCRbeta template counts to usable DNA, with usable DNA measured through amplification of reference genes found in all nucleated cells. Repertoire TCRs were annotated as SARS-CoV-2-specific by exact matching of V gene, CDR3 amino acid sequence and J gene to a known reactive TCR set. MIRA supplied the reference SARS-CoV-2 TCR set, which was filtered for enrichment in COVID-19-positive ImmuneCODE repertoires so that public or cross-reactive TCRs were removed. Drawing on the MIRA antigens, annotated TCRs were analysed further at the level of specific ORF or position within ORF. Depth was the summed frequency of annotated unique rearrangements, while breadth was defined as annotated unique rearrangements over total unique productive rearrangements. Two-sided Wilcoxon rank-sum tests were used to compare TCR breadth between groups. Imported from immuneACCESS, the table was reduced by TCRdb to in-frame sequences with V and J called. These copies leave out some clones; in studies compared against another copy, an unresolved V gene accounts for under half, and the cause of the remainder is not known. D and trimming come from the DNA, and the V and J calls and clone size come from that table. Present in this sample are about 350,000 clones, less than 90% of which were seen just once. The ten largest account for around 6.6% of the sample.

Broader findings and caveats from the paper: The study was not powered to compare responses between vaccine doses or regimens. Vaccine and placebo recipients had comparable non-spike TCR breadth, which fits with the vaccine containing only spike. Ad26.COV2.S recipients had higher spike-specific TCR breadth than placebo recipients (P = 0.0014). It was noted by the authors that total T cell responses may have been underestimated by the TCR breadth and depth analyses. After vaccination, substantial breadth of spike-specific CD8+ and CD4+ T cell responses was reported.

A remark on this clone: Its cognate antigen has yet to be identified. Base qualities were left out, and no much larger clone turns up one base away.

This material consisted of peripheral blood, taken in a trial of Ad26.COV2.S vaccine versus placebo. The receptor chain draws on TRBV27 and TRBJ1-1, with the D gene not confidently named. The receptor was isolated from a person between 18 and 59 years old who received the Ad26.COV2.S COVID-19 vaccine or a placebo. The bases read TGTGCCAGCAGTTTAAAGCGCCAGTCGGCTTTCTTT. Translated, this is CASSLKRQSAFF.